This is a list of T cell receptor beta chains from one sample in a study of beta chain features in type 1 diabetes. The protocol was immunoSEQ multiplex PCR, while the TCRdb copy is restricted to in-frame clones and leaves out a portion. The sample shows hundreds of thousands of clones, roughly an eighth of them seen only once. The sample was naive CD4+ T cells from blood. The source of these receptors is a man aged 18-30 years with type 1 diabetes. Both conserved end residues are part of each CDR3. Fields, in order: clone size, V gene, J gene, CDR3 length, CDR3 protein. Only part of the rows carry a size: once, few, many, or a class if the clone is expanded.

clone size: NA; V gene: TRBV2; J gene: TRBJ2-4; CDR3 length: 13; CDR3 protein: CASTPETRNIQYF
clone size: NA; V gene: TRBV20-1; J gene: TRBJ2-5; CDR3 length: 10; CDR3 protein: CSAQTETQYF
clone size: few; V gene: TRBV11-2; J gene: TRBJ2-7; CDR3 length: 13; CDR3 protein: CASSTGGGDEQYF
clone size: NA; V gene: TRBV2; J gene: TRBJ2-1; CDR3 length: 14; CDR3 protein: CASSEGLADNEQFF
clone size: few; V gene: TRBV28; J gene: TRBJ2-7; CDR3 length: 13; CDR3 protein: CASRRGPDYEQYF
clone size: NA; V gene: TRBV18; J gene: TRBJ2-3; CDR3 length: 16; CDR3 protein: CASSGRRGSSTDTQYF
clone size: few; V gene: TRBV7-9; J gene: TRBJ2-5; CDR3 length: 15; CDR3 protein: CASRPHRGVEETQYF
clone size: few; V gene: TRBV30; J gene: TRBJ2-3; CDR3 length: 14; CDR3 protein: CAWSILTRWDTQYF
clone size: few; V gene: TRBV6-5; J gene: TRBJ2-3; CDR3 length: 12; CDR3 protein: CASNGAGNTQYF
clone size: NA; V gene: TRBV2; J gene: TRBJ2-1; CDR3 length: 15; CDR3 protein: CASSRLAGKYNEQFF
clone size: few; V gene: TRBV5-1; J gene: TRBJ2-3; CDR3 length: 14; CDR3 protein: CASSFRQGTDTQYF
clone size: NA; V gene: TRBV9; J gene: TRBJ2-2; CDR3 length: 15; CDR3 protein: CASSVGESPTGELFF
clone size: NA; V gene: TRBV7-2; J gene: TRBJ1-2; CDR3 length: 13; CDR3 protein: CASSSGINYGYTF
clone size: NA; V gene: TRBV9; J gene: TRBJ2-7; CDR3 length: 16; CDR3 protein: CASSPLTGGLPYEQYF
clone size: NA; V gene: TRBV21-1; J gene: TRBJ2-1; CDR3 length: 14; CDR3 protein: CASSIPGPRNEQFF
clone size: NA; V gene: TRBV19; J gene: TRBJ1-1; CDR3 length: 12; CDR3 protein: CASSTSGPEAFF
clone size: few; V gene: TRBV7-9; J gene: TRBJ2-5; CDR3 length: 15; CDR3 protein: CASSFSSPSHETQYF
clone size: NA; V gene: TRBV9; J gene: TRBJ1-6; CDR3 length: 15; CDR3 protein: CASSVDYTYNSPLHF
clone size: NA; V gene: TRBV6-6; J gene: TRBJ1-5; CDR3 length: 16; CDR3 protein: CASSFTPDPSGQPQHF
clone size: NA; V gene: TRBV6-5; J gene: TRBJ2-7; CDR3 length: 14; CDR3 protein: CASSYSYGTYEQYF
clone size: NA; V gene: TRBV5-4; J gene: TRBJ2-5; CDR3 length: 15; CDR3 protein: CASSLVASGQETQYF
clone size: few; V gene: TRBV5-1; J gene: TRBJ1-2; CDR3 length: 15; CDR3 protein: CASSLNVALNYGYTF
clone size: NA; V gene: TRBV29-1; J gene: TRBJ2-1; CDR3 length: 13; CDR3 protein: CSVEYSGGALKFF
clone size: NA; V gene: TRBV6-5; J gene: TRBJ2-2; CDR3 length: 11; CDR3 protein: CASGHTGELFF
clone size: NA; V gene: TRBV4-3; J gene: TRBJ1-2; CDR3 length: 16; CDR3 protein: CASSQELGGANYGYTF
clone size: few; V gene: TRBV6-7; J gene: TRBJ2-2; CDR3 length: 15; CDR3 protein: CASSWGRPNTGELFF
clone size: NA; V gene: TRBV4-3; J gene: TRBJ2-2; CDR3 length: 16; CDR3 protein: CASSQAITGASEELFF
clone size: few; V gene: TRBV15; J gene: TRBJ1-1; CDR3 length: 15; CDR3 protein: CATSRDMGGTAEAFF
clone size: NA; V gene: TRBV6-6; J gene: TRBJ1-1; CDR3 length: 13; CDR3 protein: CASSTQRDTEAFF
clone size: NA; V gene: TRBV30; J gene: TRBJ1-2; CDR3 length: 13; CDR3 protein: CAWSTYGIYGYTF
clone size: few; V gene: TRBV10-3; J gene: TRBJ2-1; CDR3 length: 13; CDR3 protein: CAIGTGIYNEQFF
clone size: NA; V gene: TRBV7-2; J gene: TRBJ1-1; CDR3 length: 14; CDR3 protein: CASSPSLLGGEAFF
clone size: NA; V gene: TRBV2; J gene: TRBJ1-2; CDR3 length: 12; CDR3 protein: CASGLQGSGYTF
clone size: few; V gene: TRBV29-1; J gene: TRBJ1-1; CDR3 length: 14; CDR3 protein: CSVEGRLRNTEAFF
clone size: NA; V gene: TRBV6-4; J gene: TRBJ2-1; CDR3 length: 13; CDR3 protein: CASSGPGAGEQFF
clone size: NA; V gene: TRBV7-2; J gene: TRBJ2-2; CDR3 length: 15; CDR3 protein: CASSAMTFPTGELFF
clone size: NA; V gene: TRBV11-2; J gene: TRBJ2-5; CDR3 length: 17; CDR3 protein: CASSSFLAGGLEETQYF
clone size: NA; V gene: TRBV6-5; J gene: TRBJ1-2; CDR3 length: 16; CDR3 protein: CASSYSPGQGAYGYTF
clone size: few; V gene: TRBV4-3; J gene: TRBJ2-1; CDR3 length: 17; CDR3 protein: CASSQDVRAGGWNEQFF
clone size: few; V gene: TRBV14; J gene: TRBJ2-5; CDR3 length: 13; CDR3 protein: CASSQQAGETQYF
clone size: NA; V gene: TRBV5-1; J gene: TRBJ2-7; CDR3 length: 15; CDR3 protein: CASSLLGDGAYEQYF
clone size: few; V gene: TRBV30; J gene: TRBJ2-7; CDR3 length: 14; CDR3 protein: CAWRMQGAWYEQYF
clone size: NA; V gene: TRBV5-4; J gene: TRBJ2-7; CDR3 length: 15; CDR3 protein: CASSLADGRPYEQYF
clone size: NA; V gene: TRBV7-2; J gene: TRBJ2-3; CDR3 length: 14; CDR3 protein: CASSSGASTDTQYF
clone size: NA; V gene: TRBV7-9; J gene: TRBJ1-6; CDR3 length: 14; CDR3 protein: CASSPGTANSPLHF
clone size: NA; V gene: TRBV9; J gene: TRBJ2-1; CDR3 length: 15; CDR3 protein: CASSAGPSSYNEQFF
clone size: NA; V gene: TRBV4-3; J gene: TRBJ2-7; CDR3 length: 12; CDR3 protein: CASSINRGEQYF
clone size: once; V gene: TRBV15; J gene: TRBJ1-2; CDR3 length: 15; CDR3 protein: CATSKDRVSHYGYTF
clone size: few; V gene: TRBV29-1; J gene: TRBJ2-5; CDR3 length: 13; CDR3 protein: CSVKRIPGETQYF
clone size: NA; V gene: TRBV29-1; J gene: TRBJ2-1; CDR3 length: 14; CDR3 protein: CSVANPGPYNEQFF
clone size: few; V gene: TRBV5-6; J gene: TRBJ2-7; CDR3 length: 12; CDR3 protein: CASSLPHYEQYF
clone size: few; V gene: TRBV19; J gene: TRBJ2-3; CDR3 length: 13; CDR3 protein: CASGRASTDTQYF
clone size: NA; V gene: TRBV18; J gene: TRBJ2-1; CDR3 length: 15; CDR3 protein: CASSPTVTNYNEQFF
clone size: NA; V gene: TRBV5-6; J gene: TRBJ1-1; CDR3 length: 14; CDR3 protein: CASSLTGGNTEAFF
clone size: NA; V gene: TRBV6-6; J gene: TRBJ1-1; CDR3 length: 11; CDR3 protein: CATLQLFEAFF
clone size: NA; V gene: TRBV2; J gene: TRBJ2-3; CDR3 length: 15; CDR3 protein: CASSGAGGWTDTQYF
clone size: NA; V gene: TRBV5-1; J gene: TRBJ1-3; CDR3 length: 14; CDR3 protein: CASSSLLEGNTIYF
clone size: NA; V gene: TRBV10-3; J gene: TRBJ2-2; CDR3 length: 14; CDR3 protein: CAIRAPTNTGELFF